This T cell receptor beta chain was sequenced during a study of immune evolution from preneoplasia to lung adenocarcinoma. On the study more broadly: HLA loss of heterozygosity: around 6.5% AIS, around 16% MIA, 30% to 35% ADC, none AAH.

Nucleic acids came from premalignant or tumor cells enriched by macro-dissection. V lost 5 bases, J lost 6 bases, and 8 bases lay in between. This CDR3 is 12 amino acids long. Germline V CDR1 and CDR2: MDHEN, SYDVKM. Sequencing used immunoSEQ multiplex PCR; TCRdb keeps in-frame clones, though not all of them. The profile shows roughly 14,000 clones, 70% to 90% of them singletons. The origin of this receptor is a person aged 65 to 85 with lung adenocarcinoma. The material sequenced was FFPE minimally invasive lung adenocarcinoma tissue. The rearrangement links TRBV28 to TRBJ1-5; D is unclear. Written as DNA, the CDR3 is TGTGCCAGCAGTGTGGGAACTCAGCCCCAGCATTTT. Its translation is CASSVGTQPQHF.